This T cell receptor beta chain is drawn from a study of blood T cells in healthy people across ages. Study results and caveats: There was no known CMV status for donors, so expanded clonotype changes were possibly confounded.

The germline V gene encodes CDR1 SQVTM and CDR2 ANQGSEA. Trimming took 7 bases from V and 0 from J, leaving 21 bases between them. The CDR3 covers 16 residues. It was with a sample-barcoded 5' primer and a J-beta primer mix that a second PCR of about 6 to 12 cycles was run. MiXCR was run by TCRdb on the 5' RACE reads, yielding one entry per CDR3 protein. The sample holds around 2 million distinct CDR3 sequences, about two fifths seen once. This clonotype was seen many times. What it binds is not known. This chain connects TRBV29-1 to TRBJ2-5, with D tentatively TRBD1 (6 bases). The sequence was obtained from a human donor in good health. Sequenced material: blood. The CDR3 DNA reads TGCAGCGCCTTTGAAGAGGGGACATTGTACCAAGAGACCCAGTACTTC. Its translation: CSAFEEGTLYQETQYF.